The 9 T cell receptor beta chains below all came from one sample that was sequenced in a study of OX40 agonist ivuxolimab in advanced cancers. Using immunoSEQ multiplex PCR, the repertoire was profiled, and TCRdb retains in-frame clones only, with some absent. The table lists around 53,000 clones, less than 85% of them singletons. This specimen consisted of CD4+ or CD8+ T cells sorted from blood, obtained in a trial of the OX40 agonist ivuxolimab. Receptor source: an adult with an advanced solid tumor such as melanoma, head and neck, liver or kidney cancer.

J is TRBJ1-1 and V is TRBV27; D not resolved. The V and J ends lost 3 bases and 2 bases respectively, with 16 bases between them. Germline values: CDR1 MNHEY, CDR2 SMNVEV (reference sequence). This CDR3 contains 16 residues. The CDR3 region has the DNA TGTGCCAGCAGTTTTACCGGATCGGTCAGAAACACTGAAGCTTTCTTT. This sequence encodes CASSFTGSVRNTEAFF.

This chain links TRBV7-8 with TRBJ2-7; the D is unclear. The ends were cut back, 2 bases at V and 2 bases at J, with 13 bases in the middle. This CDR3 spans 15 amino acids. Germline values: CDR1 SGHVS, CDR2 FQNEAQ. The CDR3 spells CASSLISQSAYEQYV. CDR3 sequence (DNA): TGTGCCAGCAGCTTAATTTCACAGTCGGCCTACGAGCAGTACGTC.

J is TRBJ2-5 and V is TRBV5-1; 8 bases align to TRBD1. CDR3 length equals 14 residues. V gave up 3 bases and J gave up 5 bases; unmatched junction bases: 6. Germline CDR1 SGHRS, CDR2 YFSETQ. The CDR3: CASSSRGLGETQYF. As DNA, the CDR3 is TGCGCCAGCAGCTCCAGGGGGCTGGGGGAGACCCAGTACTTC.

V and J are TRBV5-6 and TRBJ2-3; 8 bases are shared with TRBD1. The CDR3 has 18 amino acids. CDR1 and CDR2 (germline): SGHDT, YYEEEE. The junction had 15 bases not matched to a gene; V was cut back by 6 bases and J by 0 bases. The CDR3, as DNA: TGTGCCAGCACCCCTCCGGGACAGGCACTTCCTAGCACAGATACGCAGTATTTT. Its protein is CASTPPGQALPSTDTQYF.

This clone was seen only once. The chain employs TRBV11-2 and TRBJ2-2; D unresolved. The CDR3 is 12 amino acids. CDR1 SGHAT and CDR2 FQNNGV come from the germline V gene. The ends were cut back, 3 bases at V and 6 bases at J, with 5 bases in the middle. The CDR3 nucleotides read TGTGCCAGCAGCTTCGCCTCCGGGGAGCTGTTTTTT. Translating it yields CASSFASGELFF.

The DNA for the CDR3 is TGTGCCAGCAGCTTAGGTGGGAGGTTGGATTCACCCCTCCACTTT. Its translation: CASSLGGRLDSPLHF. This rearrangement joins TRBV13 to TRBJ1-6; D ambiguous. Per germline, CDR1 PRHDT and CDR2 FYEKMQ (reference sequence). V dropped 0 bases and J dropped 8 bases, with 11 bases sitting between them. The CDR3 is made up of 15 amino acids.

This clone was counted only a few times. CDR3 sequence: CASSTQNYGYTF. CDR3 DNA sequence: TGTGCCAGCAGTACGCAGAACTATGGCTACACCTTC. The V call is TRBV7-6, the J call TRBJ1-2; D uncertain. Trimming removed 6 bases from V and 2 bases from J, with 7 bases in between. The CDR3 loop spans 12 amino acids. Germline V gene lookup returns CDR1 SGHVS and CDR2 FNYEAQ.

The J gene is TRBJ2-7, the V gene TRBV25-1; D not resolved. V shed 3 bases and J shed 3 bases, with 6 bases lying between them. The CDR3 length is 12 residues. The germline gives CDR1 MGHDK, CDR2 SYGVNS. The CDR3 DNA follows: TGTGCCAGCAGTGACGGATACTACGAGCAGTACTTC. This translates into CASSDGYYEQYF.

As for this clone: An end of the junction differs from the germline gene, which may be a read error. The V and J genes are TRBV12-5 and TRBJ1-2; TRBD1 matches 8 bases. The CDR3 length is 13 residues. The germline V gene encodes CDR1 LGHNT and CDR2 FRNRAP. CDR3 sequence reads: CASGLVPRGPEDF. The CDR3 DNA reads TGTGCTAGTGGTTTGGTACCCAGGGGGCCTGAAGACTTC.